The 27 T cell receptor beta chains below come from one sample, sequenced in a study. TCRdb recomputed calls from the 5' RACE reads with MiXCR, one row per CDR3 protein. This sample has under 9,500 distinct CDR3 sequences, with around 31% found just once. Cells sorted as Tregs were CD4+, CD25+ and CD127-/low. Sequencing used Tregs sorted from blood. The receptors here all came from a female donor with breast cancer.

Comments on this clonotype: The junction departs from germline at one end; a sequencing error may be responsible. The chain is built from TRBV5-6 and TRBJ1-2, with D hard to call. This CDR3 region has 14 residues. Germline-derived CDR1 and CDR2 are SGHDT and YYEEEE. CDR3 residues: CASSRPRTGYGHTF. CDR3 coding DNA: TGTGCCAGCAGCCGACCAAGGACGGGCTATGGCCACACCTTC.

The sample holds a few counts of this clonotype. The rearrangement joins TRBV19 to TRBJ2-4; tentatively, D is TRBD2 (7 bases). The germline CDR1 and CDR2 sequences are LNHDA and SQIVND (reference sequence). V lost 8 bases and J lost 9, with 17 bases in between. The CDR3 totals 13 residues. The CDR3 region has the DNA TGTGCCAGTTCTGGGGGGGCGCGAACCATTCAGTACTTC. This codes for CASSGGARTIQYF.

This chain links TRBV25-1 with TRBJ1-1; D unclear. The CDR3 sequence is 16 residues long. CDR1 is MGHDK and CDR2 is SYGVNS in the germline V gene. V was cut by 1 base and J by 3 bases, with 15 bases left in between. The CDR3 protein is CASSESGRPVDTEAFF. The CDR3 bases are TGTGCCAGCAGTGAATCCGGTAGGCCAGTAGACACTGAAGCTTTCTTT.

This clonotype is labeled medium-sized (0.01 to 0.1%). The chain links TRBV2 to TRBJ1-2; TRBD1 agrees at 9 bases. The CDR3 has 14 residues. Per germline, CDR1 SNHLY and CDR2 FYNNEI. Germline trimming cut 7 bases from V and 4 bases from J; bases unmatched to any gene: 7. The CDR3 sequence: CASMGQGTLYGYTF. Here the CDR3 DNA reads TGTGCCAGCATGGGACAGGGCACCCTCTATGGCTACACCTTC.

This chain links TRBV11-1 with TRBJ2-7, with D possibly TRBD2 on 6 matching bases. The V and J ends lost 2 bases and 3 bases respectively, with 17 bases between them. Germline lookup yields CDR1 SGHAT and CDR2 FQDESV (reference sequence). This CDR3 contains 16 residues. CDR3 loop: CASSLWDSGDRYEQYV. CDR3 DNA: TGTGCCAGCAGCTTATGGGACTCCGGTGATCGCTACGAGCAGTACGTC.

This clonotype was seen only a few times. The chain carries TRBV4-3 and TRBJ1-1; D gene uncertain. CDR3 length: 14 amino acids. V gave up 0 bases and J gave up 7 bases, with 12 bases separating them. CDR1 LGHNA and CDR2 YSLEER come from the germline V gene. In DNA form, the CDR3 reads TGCGCCAGCAGCCAAGAACGGGAGCAGAATGAAGCTTTCTTT. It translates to CASSQEREQNEAFF.

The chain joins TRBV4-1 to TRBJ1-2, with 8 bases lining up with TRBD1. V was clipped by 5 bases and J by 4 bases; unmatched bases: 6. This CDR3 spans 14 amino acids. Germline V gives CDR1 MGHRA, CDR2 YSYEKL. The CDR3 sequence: CASSWGTGVYGYTF. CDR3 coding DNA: TGCGCCAGCAGCTGGGGGACAGGCGTCTATGGCTACACCTTC.

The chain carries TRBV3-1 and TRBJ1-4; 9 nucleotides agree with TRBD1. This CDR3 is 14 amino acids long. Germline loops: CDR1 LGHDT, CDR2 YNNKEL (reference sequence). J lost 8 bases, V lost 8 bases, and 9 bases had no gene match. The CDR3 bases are TGTGCCAGCGAACCGGGACAGGGATACGAAAAACTGTTTTTT. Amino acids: CASEPGQGYEKLFF.

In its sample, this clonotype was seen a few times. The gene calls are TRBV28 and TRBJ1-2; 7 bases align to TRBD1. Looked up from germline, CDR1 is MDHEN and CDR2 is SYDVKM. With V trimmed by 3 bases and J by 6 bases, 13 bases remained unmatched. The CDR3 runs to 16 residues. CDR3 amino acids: CASSFDYLGQYDGYTF. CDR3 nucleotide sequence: TGTGCCAGCAGTTTTGACTACTTGGGACAGTATGATGGCTACACCTTC.

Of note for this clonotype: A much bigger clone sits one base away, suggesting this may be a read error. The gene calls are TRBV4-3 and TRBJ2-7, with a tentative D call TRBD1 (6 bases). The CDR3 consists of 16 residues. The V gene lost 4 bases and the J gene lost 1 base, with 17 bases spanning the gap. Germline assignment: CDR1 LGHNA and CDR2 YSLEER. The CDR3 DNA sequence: TGCGCCAGCAGCCGAATGATTCACAGGGATTCCTACGAGCAGTACGTC. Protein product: CASSRMIHRDSYEQYV.

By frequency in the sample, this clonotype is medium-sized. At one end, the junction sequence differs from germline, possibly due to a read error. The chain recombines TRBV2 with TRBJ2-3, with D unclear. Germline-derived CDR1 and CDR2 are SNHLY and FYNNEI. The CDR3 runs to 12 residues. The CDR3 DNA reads TGTGCCAGCAGTGAAGACATTCTCCGTGGGCATTTT. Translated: CASSEDILRGHF. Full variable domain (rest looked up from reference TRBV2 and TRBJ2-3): EPEVTQTPSHQVTQMGQEVILRCVPISNHLYFYWYRQILGQKVEFLVSFYNNEISEKSEIFDDQFSVERPDGSNFTLKIRSTKLEDSAMYFCASSEDILRGHFGPGTRLTVL.

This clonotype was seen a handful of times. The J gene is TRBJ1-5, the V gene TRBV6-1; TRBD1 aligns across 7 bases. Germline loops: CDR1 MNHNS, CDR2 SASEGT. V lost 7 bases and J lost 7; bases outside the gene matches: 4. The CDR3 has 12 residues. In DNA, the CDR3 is TGTGCCAGCACCAGGGGGGAACAGCCCCAGCATTTT. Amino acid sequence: CASTRGEQPQHF.

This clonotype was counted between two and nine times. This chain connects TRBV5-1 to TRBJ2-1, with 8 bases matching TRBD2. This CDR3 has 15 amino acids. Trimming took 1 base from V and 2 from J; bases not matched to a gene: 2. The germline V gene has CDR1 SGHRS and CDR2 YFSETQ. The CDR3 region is CASSLTSGTYNEQFF. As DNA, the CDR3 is TGCGCCAGCAGCTTGACTAGCGGCACCTACAATGAGCAGTTCTTC.

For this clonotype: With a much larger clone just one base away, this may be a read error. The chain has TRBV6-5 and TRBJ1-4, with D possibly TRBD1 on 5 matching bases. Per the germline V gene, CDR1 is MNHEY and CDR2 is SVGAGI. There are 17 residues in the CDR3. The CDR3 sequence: CASSYGSLTATDEKLFF. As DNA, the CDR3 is TGTGCCAGCAGTTACGGAAGTTTGACAGCAACTGATGAAAAACTGTTTTTT.

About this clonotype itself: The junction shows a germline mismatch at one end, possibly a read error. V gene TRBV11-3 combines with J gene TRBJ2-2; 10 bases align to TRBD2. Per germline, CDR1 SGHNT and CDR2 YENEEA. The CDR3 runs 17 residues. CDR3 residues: CASTLTSSGSYGGELFF. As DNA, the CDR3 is TGTGCCAGCACCTTAACGTCTAGCGGGAGTTATGGCGGGGAGCTGTTTTTT. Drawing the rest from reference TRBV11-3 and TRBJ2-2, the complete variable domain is EAGVVQSPRYKIIEKKQPVAFWCNPISGHNTLYWYLQNLGQGPELLIRYENEEAVDDSQLPKDRFSAERLKGVDSTLKIQPAELGDSAVYLCASTLTSSGSYGGELFFGEGSRLTVL.

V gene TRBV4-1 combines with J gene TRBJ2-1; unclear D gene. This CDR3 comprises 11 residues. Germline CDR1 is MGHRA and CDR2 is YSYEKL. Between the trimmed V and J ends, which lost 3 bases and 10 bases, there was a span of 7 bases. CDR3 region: CASSQDNEQFF. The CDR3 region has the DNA TGCGCCAGCAGCCAGGATAACGAGCAGTTCTTC.

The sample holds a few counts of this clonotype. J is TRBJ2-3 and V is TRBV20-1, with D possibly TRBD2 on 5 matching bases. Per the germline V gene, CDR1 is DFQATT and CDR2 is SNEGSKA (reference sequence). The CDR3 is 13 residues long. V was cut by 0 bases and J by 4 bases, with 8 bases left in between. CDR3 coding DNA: TGCAGTGCTAGAGATTTGAGGGCAGATACGCAGTATTTT. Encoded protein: CSARDLRADTQYF.

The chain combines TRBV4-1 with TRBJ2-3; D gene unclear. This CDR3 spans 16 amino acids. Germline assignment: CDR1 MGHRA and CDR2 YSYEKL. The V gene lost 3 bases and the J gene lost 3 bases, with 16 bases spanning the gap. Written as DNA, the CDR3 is TGCGCCAGCAGCCAGAACGGACCGAGATCTACAGATACGCAGTATTTT. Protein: CASSQNGPRSTDTQYF.

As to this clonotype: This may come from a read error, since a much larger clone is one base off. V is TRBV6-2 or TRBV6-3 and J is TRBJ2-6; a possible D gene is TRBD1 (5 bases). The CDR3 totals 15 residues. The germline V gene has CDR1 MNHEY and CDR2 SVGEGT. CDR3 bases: TGTGCCAGCAGTTACGTCGTTAGTGGGGCCAACGTCCCGACTTTC. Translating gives CASSYVVSGANVPTF.

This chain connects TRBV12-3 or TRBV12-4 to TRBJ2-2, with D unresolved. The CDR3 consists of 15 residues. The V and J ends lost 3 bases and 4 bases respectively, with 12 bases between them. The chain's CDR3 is CASSFLGVGTGELFF. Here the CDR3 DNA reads TGTGCCAGCAGTTTTCTGGGTGTCGGCACCGGGGAGCTGTTTTTT.

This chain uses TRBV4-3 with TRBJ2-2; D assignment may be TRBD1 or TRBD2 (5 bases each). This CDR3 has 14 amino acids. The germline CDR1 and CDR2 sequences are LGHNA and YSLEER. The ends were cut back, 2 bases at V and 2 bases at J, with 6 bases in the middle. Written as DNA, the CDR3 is TGCGCCAGCAGCCAAAGGGACAACACCGGGGAGCTGTTTTTT. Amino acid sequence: CASSQRDNTGELFF.

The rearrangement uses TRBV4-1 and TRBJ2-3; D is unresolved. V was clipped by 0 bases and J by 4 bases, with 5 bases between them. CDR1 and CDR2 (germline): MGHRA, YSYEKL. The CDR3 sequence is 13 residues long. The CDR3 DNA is TGCGCCAGCAGCCAAGACCAGGCAGATACGCAGTATTTT. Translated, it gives CASSQDQADTQYF.

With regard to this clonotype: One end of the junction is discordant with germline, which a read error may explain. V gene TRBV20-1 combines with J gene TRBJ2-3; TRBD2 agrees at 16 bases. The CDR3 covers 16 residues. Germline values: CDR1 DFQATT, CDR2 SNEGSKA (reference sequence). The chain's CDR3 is CSARGGLAGGADAQYF. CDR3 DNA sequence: TGCAGTGCTAGAGGGGGACTAGCGGGAGGGGCAGATGCGCAGTATTTT.

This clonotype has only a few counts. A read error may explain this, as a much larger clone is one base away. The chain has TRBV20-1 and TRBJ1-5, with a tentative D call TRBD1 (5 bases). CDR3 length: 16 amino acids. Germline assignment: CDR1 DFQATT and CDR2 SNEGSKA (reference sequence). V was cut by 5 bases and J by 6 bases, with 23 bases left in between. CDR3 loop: CSAGPRGAVPSQPQHF. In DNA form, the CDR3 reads TGCAGTGCTGGACCCCGTGGGGCGGTACCTAGTCAGCCCCAGCATTTT.

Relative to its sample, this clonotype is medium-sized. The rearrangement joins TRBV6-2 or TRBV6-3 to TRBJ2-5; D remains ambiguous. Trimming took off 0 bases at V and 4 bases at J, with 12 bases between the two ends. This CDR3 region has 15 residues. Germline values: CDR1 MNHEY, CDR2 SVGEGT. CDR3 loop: CASSYSKVARETQYF. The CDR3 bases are TGTGCCAGCAGTTACTCCAAGGTGGCTAGAGAGACCCAGTACTTC.

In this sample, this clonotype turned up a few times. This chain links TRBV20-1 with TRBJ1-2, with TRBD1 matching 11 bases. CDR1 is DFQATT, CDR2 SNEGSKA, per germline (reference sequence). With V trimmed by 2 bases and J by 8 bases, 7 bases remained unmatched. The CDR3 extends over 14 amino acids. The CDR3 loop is CSARSGTGGEGYTF. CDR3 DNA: TGCAGTGCTAGATCTGGGACAGGGGGAGAAGGCTACACCTTC.

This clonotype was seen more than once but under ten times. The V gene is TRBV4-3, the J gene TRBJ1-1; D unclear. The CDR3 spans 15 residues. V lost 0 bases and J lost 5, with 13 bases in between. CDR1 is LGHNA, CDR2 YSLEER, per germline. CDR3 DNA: TGCGCCAGCAGCCAAGATTTGGGGTTTGGGACTGAAGCTTTCTTT. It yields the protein CASSQDLGFGTEAFF.